This TCR beta chain was sequenced for a study of shared T cell receptors in the human thymus. Some clones are missing from TCRdb's copy, which holds only in-frame ones; the method was immunoSEQ multiplex PCR. The sample comprises approximately 760,000 clones, roughly 88% of which are singletons, and under 0.012% rests with the top ten. This clone was detected only once. The sample also formed part of further work on human thymus T cells. That paper states: Corrective cardiac operations yielded the resected thymus tissue. Use of V and J genes seemed skewed within the thymic and blood repertoires.

The sequenced material came from thymocytes. The clonotype was recovered from a girl under two years old with a congenital heart defect.

Here the CDR3 reads CAISEWTAYEQYF. The CDR3 DNA is TGTGCCATCAGTGAGTGGACAGCCTACGAGCAGTACTTC. The chain combines TRBV10-3 with TRBJ2-7, with D tentatively TRBD1 (6 bases). Germline values: CDR1 ENHRY, CDR2 SYGVKD. This CDR3 has 13 residues. V shed 1 base and J shed 2 bases, with 6 bases lying between them.